The clone carrying this TCR beta chain turned up a few times. The antigen is unknown. Trimming took off 6 bases at V and 8 bases at J, with 10 bases between the two ends. The CDR3 consists of 12 residues. From germline, CDR1 is SEHNR and CDR2 FQNEAQ (reference sequence). This specimen comes from a study of response to subunit inactivated influenza vaccine. TCRdb re-called the RT-PCR reads with MiXCR, one entry per CDR3 protein. The sample lists around 250,000 distinct CDR3 sequences, 12% occurring once. Study-wide results and caveats: New T cells are recruited in small numbers by each seasonal influenza vaccination, according to the authors' suggestion.

The sequenced sample was non-naive T cells sorted from PBMCs, obtained less than 15 days before vaccination. This receptor was identified in a man between 45 and 60 years old who received an inactivated influenza vaccine. V gene TRBV7-9 combines with J gene TRBJ2-2; D not certain. CDR3 sequence (DNA): TGTGCCAGCAGACCCCCGGAGGGGGAGCTGTTTTTT. This encodes CASRPPEGELFF.